This section outlines one TCR beta chain sequence together with its context. Its antigen remains unidentified. This sample is part of a study of shared clonotypes between healthy human individuals. At a deep level, the assay was run. Genomic DNA belonging to each subset was distributed in equal measure over several immunoSEQ plates. As handled by the study authors: Junction-only sequences produced by ImmunoSEQ had no quality scores, so filtering differed. Clones were sequenced by immunoSEQ multiplex PCR, and TCRdb holds only the in-frame ones, with some missing. From that table come the V and J calls and clone size; the DNA was used to work out D and trimming. Of a few hundred thousand clones listed, less than 85% are singletons. Broader study findings: Blood was the sole source, and tissue repertoires probably differ.

The sequence came from a man aged 30-40 years in good health. Sequences were obtained from memory CD4+ T cells sorted from blood. Sample subset: CD45RA-negative fraction.

CDR3 region: CASSVPGGDEKLFF. CDR3 bases: TGTGCCAGCAGCGTCCCGGGGGGAGATGAAAAACTGTTTTTT. The chain has TRBV5-6 and TRBJ1-4; possible D gene TRBD1, 5 bases. V was clipped by 4 bases and J by 6 bases, with 13 bases between them. The CDR3 has 14 residues. The germline V gene has CDR1 SGHDT and CDR2 YYEEEE.